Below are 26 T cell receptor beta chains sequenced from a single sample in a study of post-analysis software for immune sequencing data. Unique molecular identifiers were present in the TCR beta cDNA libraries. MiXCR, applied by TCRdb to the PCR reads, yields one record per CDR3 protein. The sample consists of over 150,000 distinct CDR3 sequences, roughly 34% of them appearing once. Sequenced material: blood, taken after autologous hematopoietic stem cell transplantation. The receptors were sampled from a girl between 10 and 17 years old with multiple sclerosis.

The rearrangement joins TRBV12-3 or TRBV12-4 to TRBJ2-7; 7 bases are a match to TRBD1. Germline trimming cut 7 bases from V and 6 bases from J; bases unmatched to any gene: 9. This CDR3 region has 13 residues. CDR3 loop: CASKGGAGGEQYF. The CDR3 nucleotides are TGTGCCAGCAAAGGGGGCGCAGGTGGCGAGCAGTACTTC.

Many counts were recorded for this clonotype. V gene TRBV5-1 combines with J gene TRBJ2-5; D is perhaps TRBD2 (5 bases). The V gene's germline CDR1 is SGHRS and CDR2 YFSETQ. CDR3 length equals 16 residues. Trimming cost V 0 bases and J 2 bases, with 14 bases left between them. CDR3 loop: CASSLAGVADQETQYF. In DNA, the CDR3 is TGCGCCAGCAGCTTGGCCGGGGTGGCAGATCAAGAGACCCAGTACTTC.

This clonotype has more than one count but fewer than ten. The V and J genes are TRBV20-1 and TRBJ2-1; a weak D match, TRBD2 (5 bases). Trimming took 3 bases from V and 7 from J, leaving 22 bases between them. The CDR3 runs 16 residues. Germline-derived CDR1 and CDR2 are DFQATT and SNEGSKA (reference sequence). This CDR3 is CSASPTDVVGENEQFF. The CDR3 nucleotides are TGCAGTGCTAGCCCCACCGATGTAGTGGGAGAAAATGAGCAGTTCTTC.

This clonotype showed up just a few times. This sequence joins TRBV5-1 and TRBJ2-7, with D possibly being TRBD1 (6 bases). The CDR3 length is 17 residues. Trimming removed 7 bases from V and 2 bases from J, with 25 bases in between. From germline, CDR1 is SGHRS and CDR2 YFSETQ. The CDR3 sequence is CASAFEGPAWGPYEQYF. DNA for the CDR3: TGCGCCAGCGCCTTTGAGGGCCCGGCATGGGGGCCCTACGAGCAGTACTTC.

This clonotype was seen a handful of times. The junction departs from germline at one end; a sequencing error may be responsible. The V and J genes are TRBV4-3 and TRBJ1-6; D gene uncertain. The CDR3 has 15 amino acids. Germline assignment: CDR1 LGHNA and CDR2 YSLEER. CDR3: CASSQDSPNLSPPHF. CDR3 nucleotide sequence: TGCGCCAGCAGCCAAGATTCCCCCAATTTGTCGCCCCCCCACTTT.

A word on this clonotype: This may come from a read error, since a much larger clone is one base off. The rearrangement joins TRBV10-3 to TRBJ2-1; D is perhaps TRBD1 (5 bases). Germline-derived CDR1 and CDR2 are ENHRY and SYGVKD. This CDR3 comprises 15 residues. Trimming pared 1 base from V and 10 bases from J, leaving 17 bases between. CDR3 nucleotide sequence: TGTGCCATCAGTGAGTGGGGCGGAGCAAGATACGAGCAGTTCTTC. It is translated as CAISEWGGARYEQFF.

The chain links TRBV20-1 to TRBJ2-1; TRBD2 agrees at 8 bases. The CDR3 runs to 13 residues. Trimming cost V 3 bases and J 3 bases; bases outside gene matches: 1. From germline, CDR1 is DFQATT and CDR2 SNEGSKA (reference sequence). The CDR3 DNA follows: TGCAGTGCTAGCGGGAGGGGCTACAATGAGCAGTTCTTC. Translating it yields CSASGRGYNEQFF.

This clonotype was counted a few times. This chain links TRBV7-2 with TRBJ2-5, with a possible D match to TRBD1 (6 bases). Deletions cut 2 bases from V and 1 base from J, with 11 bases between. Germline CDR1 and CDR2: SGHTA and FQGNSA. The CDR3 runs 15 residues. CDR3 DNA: TGTGCCAGCAGCTTATCGGGACACAGCCAAGAGACCCAGTACTTC. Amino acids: CASSLSGHSQETQYF.

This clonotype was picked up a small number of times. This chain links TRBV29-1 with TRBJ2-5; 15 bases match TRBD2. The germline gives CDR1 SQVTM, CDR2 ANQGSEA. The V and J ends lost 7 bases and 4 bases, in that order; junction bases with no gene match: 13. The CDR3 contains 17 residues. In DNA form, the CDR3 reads TGCAGCGGCCGGACTAGCGGGAGGGCCCTCCTTGGAGAGACCCAGTACTTC. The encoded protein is CSGRTSGRALLGETQYF.

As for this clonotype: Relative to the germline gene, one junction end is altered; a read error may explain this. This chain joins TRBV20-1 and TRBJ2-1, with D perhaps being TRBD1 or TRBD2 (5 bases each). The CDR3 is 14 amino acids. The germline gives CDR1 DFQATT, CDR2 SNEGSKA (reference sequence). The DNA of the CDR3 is TGCAGTACTAGTGGGACCCGCGGTTACAATGAGCAGTTCTTC. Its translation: CSTSGTRGYNEQFF.

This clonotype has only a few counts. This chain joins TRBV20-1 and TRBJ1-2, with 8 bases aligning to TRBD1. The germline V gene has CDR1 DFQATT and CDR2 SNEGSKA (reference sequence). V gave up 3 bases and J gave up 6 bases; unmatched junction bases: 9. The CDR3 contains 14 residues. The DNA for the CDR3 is TGCAGTGCTAGGGTTGGACAGGGAGCCCATGGCTACACCTTC. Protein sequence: CSARVGQGAHGYTF.

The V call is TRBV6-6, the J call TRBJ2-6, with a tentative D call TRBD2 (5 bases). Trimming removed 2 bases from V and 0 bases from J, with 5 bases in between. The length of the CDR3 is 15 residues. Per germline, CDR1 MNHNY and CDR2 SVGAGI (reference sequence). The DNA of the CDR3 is TGTGCCAGCAGTTACGAGGGCTCTGGGGCCAACGTCCTGACTTTC. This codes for CASSYEGSGANVLTF.

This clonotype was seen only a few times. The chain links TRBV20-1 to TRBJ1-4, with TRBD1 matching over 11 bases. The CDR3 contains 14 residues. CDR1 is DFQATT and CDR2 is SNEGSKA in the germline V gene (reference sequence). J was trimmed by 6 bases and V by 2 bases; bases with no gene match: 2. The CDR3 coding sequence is TGCAGTGCTAGAAGGGGACAGGGGGATGAAAAACTGTTTTTT. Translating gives CSARRGQGDEKLFF.

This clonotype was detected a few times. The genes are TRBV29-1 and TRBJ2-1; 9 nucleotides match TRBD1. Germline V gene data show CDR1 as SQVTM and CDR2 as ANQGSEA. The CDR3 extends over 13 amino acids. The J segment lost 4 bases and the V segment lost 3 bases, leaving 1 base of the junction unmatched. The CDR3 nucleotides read TGCAGCGTTGAGGGACAGGGTTACAATGAGCAGTTCTTC. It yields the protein CSVEGQGYNEQFF.

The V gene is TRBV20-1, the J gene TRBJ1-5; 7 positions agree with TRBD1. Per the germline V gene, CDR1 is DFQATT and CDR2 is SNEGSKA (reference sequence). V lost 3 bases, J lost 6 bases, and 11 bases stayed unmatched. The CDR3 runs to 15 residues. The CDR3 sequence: CSAREQGIRGQPQHF. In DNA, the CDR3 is TGCAGTGCTAGGGAACAGGGGATCCGGGGTCAGCCCCAGCATTTT.

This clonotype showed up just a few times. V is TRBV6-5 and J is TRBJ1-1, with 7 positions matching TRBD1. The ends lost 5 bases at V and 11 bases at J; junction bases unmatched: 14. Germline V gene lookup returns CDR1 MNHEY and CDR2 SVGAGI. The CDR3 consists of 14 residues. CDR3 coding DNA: TGTGCCAGCAGTCCAACAGGGGTAAACACTAAGGCTTTCTTT. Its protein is CASSPTGVNTKAFF.

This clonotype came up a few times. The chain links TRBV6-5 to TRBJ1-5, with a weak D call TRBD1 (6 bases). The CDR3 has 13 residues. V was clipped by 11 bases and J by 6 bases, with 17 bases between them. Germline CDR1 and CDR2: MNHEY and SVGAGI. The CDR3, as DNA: TGTGCCGCGGCATGGGGGGCAGGTCAGCCCCAGCATTTT. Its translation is CAAAWGAGQPQHF.

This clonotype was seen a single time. This CDR3 is CASSADREGEKLFF. CDR3 bases: TGTGCCAGCAGCGCAGACAGGGAAGGCGAAAAACTGTTTTTT. J is TRBJ1-4 and V is TRBV9; 7 nucleotides align to TRBD1. The CDR3 sequence is 14 residues long. V was pared by 3 bases and J by 8 bases, with 7 bases of the junction left unmatched. CDR1 SGDLS and CDR2 YYNGEE come from the germline V gene. Full variable domain (missing parts from reference TRBV9 and TRBJ1-4): DSGVTQTPKHLITATGQRVTLRCSPRSGDLSVYWYQQSLDQGLQFLIQYYNGEERAKGNILERFSAQQFPDLHSELNLSSLELGDSALYFCASSADREGEKLFFGSGTQLSVL.

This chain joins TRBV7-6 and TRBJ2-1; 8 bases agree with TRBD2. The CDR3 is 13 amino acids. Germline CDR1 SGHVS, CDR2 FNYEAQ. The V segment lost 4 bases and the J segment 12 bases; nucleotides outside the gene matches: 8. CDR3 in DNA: TGTGCCAGCAGCTACTCTGCGGGAGGTTGGCAGTTCTTC. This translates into CASSYSAGGWQFF.

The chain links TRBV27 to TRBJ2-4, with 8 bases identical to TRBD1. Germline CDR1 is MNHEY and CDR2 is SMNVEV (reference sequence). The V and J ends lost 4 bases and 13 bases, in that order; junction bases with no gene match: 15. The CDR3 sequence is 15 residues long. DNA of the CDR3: TGTGCCAGCAGTTCCGGACAGGGCGTAGGCTACAAGCAGTACTTC. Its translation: CASSSGQGVGYKQYF.

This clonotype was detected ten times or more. CDR3 nucleotide sequence: TGCAGCGACTACGGGACAGGGGCCTATGGCTACACCTTC. Residues: CSDYGTGAYGYTF. The chain links TRBV29-1 to TRBJ1-2, with 10 bases matching TRBD1. Germline CDR1 reads SQVTM; CDR2 reads ANQGSEA. Trimming at V came to 7 bases and at J to 4 bases, leaving 6 bases not matched to a gene. This CDR3 has 13 amino acids. Filled out from reference TRBV29-1 and TRBJ1-2, the complete variable domain reads SAVISQKPSRDICQRGTSLTIQCQVDSQVTMMFWYRQQPGQSLTLIATANQGSEATYESGFVIDKFPISRPNLTFSTLTVSNMSPEDSSIYLCSDYGTGAYGYTFGSGTRLTVV.

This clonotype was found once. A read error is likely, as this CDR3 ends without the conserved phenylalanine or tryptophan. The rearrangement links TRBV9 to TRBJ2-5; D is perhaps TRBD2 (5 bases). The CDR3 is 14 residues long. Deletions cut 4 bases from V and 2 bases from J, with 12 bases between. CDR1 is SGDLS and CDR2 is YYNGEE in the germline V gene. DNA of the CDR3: TGTGCCAGCAGCCCCCGACGGGATCAAGAGACCCAGTACCTC. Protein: CASSPRRDQETQYL.

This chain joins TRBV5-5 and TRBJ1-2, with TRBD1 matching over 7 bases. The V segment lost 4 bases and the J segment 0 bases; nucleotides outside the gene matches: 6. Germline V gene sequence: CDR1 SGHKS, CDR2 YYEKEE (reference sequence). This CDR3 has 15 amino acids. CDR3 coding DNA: TGTGCCAGCAGCCAGGGGACAGTTACTAACTATGGCTACACCTTC. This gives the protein CASSQGTVTNYGYTF.

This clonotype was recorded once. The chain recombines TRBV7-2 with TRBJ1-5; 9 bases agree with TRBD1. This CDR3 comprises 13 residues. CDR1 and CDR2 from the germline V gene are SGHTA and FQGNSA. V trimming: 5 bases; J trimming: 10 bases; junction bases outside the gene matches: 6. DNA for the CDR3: TGTGCCAGCAGCCCCAGGGACAGGGACCCCCAGCATTTT. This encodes CASSPRDRDPQHF.

Here the CDR3 reads CASSPLQAINQPQHF. CDR3 nucleotide sequence: TGTGCCAGCAGTCCCTTACAGGCAATCAATCAGCCCCAGCATTTT. The chain uses TRBV27 and TRBJ1-5, with D perhaps matching TRBD1 (5 bases). The CDR3 has 15 residues. The germline V gene has CDR1 MNHEY and CDR2 SMNVEV (reference sequence). V dropped 5 bases and J dropped 3 bases, with 14 bases sitting between them.

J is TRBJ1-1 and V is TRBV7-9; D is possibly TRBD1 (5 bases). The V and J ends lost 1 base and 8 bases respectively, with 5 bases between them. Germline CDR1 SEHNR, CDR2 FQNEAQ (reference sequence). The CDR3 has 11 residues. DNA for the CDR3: TGTGCCAGCAGCTTAGACAGGGAAGCTTTCTTT. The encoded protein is CASSLDREAFF. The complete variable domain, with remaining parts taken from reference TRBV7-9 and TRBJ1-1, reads DTGVSQNPRHKITKRGQNVTFRCDPISEHNRLYWYRQTLGQGPEFLTYFQNEAQLEKSRLLSDRFSAERPKGSFSTLEIQRTEQGDSAMYLCASSLDREAFFGQGTRLTVV.